One and the same sample provided the 24 T cell receptor beta chains below, sequenced in a study of cytomegalovirus exposure and HLA in healthy donors. Both 60 Vbeta primers and 13 Jbeta primers went into the PCR. The method was immunoSEQ multiplex PCR; TCRdb's version includes in-frame clones alone and lacks a portion of them. The sample records 150,000 to 200,000 clones, approximately 71% being singletons. The sample comprised PBMCs. These TCRs come from a woman aged 18-30 years in good health and CMV-seropositive.

V and J are TRBV5-4 and TRBJ2-1; 13 nucleotides align to TRBD2. This CDR3 comprises 16 residues. In germline, CDR1 is SGHNT, CDR2 YYREEE (reference sequence). The V gene end was trimmed by 5 bases and the J gene end by 7 bases; junction bases not matched to a gene: 9. CDR3 loop: CASRSGGTSGTNEQFF. The CDR3 DNA reads TGTGCCAGCAGATCAGGGGGGACTAGCGGGACTAATGAGCAGTTCTTC.

The V call is TRBV7-3, the J call TRBJ2-1; TRBD1 might be the D (6 bases). V dropped 1 base and J dropped 9 bases, with 16 bases sitting between them. Germline V lookup: CDR1 SGHTA, CDR2 FQGTGA. This CDR3 is built from 15 residues. The CDR3 nucleotides read TGTGCCAGCAGCTTAAATGGGGGCCCGGACGGTGAGCAGTTCTTC. Translated: CASSLNGGPDGEQFF.

The chain couples TRBV13 to TRBJ2-5, with 9 bases that match TRBD2. The closer fit of TRBJ2-7 to the DNA end suggests the J call may be wrong. CDR1 is PRHDT and CDR2 is FYEKMQ in the germline V gene (reference sequence). The CDR3 extends over 15 amino acids. In nucleotides, the CDR3 is TGTGCCAGCAGCTCGATGCGGGGGGGCGAGTACGAGCAGTACTTC. Protein sequence: CASSSMRGGEYEQYF.

The chain combines TRBV10-3 with TRBJ2-7; a possible D gene is TRBD1 (5 bases). The CDR3 covers 14 residues. Germline V gives CDR1 ENHRY, CDR2 SYGVKD. Trimming removed 8 bases from V and 0 bases from J, with 14 bases in between. CDR3 bases: TGTGCCATCGGGGCTACCGAGAGCTCCTACGAGCAGTACTTC. Its translation: CAIGATESSYEQYF.

The CDR3 loop is CASSDPSIVATNEKLFF. CDR3 nucleotide sequence: TGTGCCAGCAGTGACCCCTCTATAGTTGCAACTAATGAAAAACTGTTTTTT. V is TRBV2 and J is TRBJ1-4; D is uncertain. Trimming took off 3 bases at V and 0 bases at J, with 14 bases between the two ends. The CDR3 is 17 amino acids. Germline values: CDR1 SNHLY, CDR2 FYNNEI.

The chain is built from TRBV6-1 and TRBJ2-5, with 10 bases aligning to TRBD2. The V gene end was trimmed by 2 bases and the J gene end by 5 bases; junction bases not matched to a gene: 8. The CDR3 has 16 residues. Per germline, CDR1 MNHNS and CDR2 SASEGT. The CDR3: CASSEWGLAGGETQYF. CDR3 in DNA: TGTGCCAGCAGTGAATGGGGCTTAGCGGGAGGTGAGACCCAGTACTTC.

Regarding this clone: One end of the junction is discordant with germline, which a read error may explain. The genes are TRBV28 and TRBJ1-5; no firm D call. This CDR3 has 14 amino acids. Germline CDR1 reads MDHEN; CDR2 reads SYDVKM. CDR3: CASCLSGVGQPQHF. The CDR3 nucleotides read TGTGCCAGCTGTTTGTCCGGGGTCGGACAGCCCCAGCATTTT.

This chain joins TRBV7-2 and TRBJ2-7; 8 bases map to TRBD2. CDR1 is SGHTA, CDR2 FQGNSA, per germline. Trimming removed 0 bases from V and 2 bases from J; junction bases left unmatched: 12. The CDR3 extends over 18 amino acids. CDR3 in DNA: TGTGCCAGCAGCTTAGCCAGATTCGTAGCGGGATTACCCTACGAGCAGTACTTC. Translated, it gives CASSLARFVAGLPYEQYF.

The J gene is TRBJ1-2, the V gene TRBV28; D call uncertain. Germline CDR1 is MDHEN and CDR2 is SYDVKM. V lost 6 bases to trimming and J lost 4 bases, with 9 bases between them. This CDR3 contains 12 residues. Here the CDR3 reads CASSRRTYGYTF. The CDR3 bases are TGTGCCAGCAGCAGGAGGACCTATGGCTACACCTTC.

The J gene is TRBJ2-7, the V gene TRBV4-3, with D perhaps TRBD2 (5 bases). Germline CDR1 and CDR2: LGHNA and YSLEER. The germline V and J ends were trimmed by 2 bases and 5 bases, with 10 bases remaining between them. The CDR3 length is 13 residues. CDR3 region: CASSQIGSNEQYF. In nucleotides, the CDR3 is TGCGCCAGCAGCCAAATAGGGAGTAACGAGCAGTACTTC.

The V and J genes are TRBV30 and TRBJ1-5; no definite D call. The V gene lost 0 bases and the J gene lost 3 bases, with 12 bases spanning the gap. From germline, CDR1 is GTSNPN and CDR2 SVGIG (reference sequence). This CDR3 has 15 residues. Here the CDR3 DNA reads TGTGCCTGGAGTGTATACTCCTTAAACAATCAGCCCCAGCATTTT. It yields the protein CAWSVYSLNNQPQHF.

The rearrangement uses TRBV15 and TRBJ2-1, with TRBD2 identical over 14 bases. Trimming at V came to 8 bases and at J to 8 bases, leaving 8 bases not matched to a gene. This CDR3 spans 15 amino acids. The V gene's germline CDR1 is LNHNV and CDR2 YYDKDF (reference sequence). The CDR3 coding sequence is TGTGCCACCGAGATAGGGACTAGCGGGGGAGATGAGCAGTTCTTC. Residues: CATEIGTSGGDEQFF.

CDR3 protein: CASSIGIRDRGRGGYTF. CDR3 bases: TGTGCCAGTAGTATAGGGATCCGGGACAGGGGGCGCGGTGGCTACACCTTC. The chain carries TRBV19 and TRBJ1-2; TRBD1 aligns across 12 bases. V was pared by 1 base and J by 7 bases, with 10 bases of the junction left unmatched. This CDR3 has 17 residues. Germline V gives CDR1 LNHDA, CDR2 SQIVND (reference sequence).

This rearrangement joins TRBV7-3 to TRBJ2-1; TRBD2 matches 8 bases. CDR3 length equals 15 residues. Trimming removed 5 bases from V and 0 bases from J; junction bases left unmatched: 3. Germline CDR1 reads SGHTA; CDR2 reads FQGTGA. The DNA for the CDR3 is TGTGCCAGCAGCCCCCGGGGGGGCTCCTACAATGAGCAGTTCTTC. It codes for CASSPRGGSYNEQFF.

This clone showed up just a few times. The rearrangement links TRBV9 to TRBJ2-3; 9 nucleotides line up with TRBD2. Looked up from germline, CDR1 is SGDLS and CDR2 is YYNGEE. V trimming: 0 bases; J trimming: 2 bases; junction bases outside the gene matches: 4. The CDR3 is 16 residues long. The CDR3 loop is CASSVDGGLATDTQYF. CDR3 DNA: TGTGCCAGCAGCGTAGATGGGGGACTAGCCACAGATACGCAGTATTTT.

The V call is TRBV19, the J call TRBJ1-1; TRBD1 aligns across 10 bases. The CDR3 is made up of 13 amino acids. Germline-derived CDR1 and CDR2 are LNHDA and SQIVND (reference sequence). Trimming took 5 bases from V and 9 from J; bases not matched to a gene: 6. The CDR3 reads CASSSIDRGQAFF. The DNA of the CDR3 is TGTGCCAGTAGTTCCATCGACAGGGGGCAAGCTTTCTTT. The whole variable domain, filled in from reference TRBV19 and TRBJ1-1, reads DGGITQSPKYLFRKEGQNVTLSCEQNLNHDAMYWYRQDPGQGLRLIYYSQIVNDFQKGDIAEGYSVSREKKESFPLTVTSAQKNPTAFYLCASSSIDRGQAFFGQGTRLTVV.

This clone was detected only a few times. The V and J genes are TRBV6-6 and TRBJ1-4; TRBD1 might be the D (5 bases). The CDR3 is 16 amino acids. Germline V gene sequence: CDR1 MNHNY, CDR2 SVGAGI (reference sequence). V was shortened by 4 bases and J by 6 bases, with 18 bases between the two germline ends. CDR3 bases: TGTGCCAGCAGTTGCTCGACGGGGGTAGGGGATGAAAAACTGTTTTTT. Its translation is CASSCSTGVGDEKLFF.

The chain uses TRBV7-9 and TRBJ1-2; the match to TRBD1 covers 9 bases. This CDR3 comprises 16 residues. Germline V gene data show CDR1 as SEHNR and CDR2 as FQNEAQ (reference sequence). J was trimmed by 4 bases and V by 0 bases; bases with no gene match: 6. The CDR3: CASSLATGGTGYGYTF. CDR3 DNA: TGTGCCAGCAGCTTAGCGACAGGGGGAACGGGCTATGGCTACACCTTC.

The V gene is TRBV7-2, the J gene TRBJ2-7, with 7 bases matching TRBD2. CDR3 length: 15 amino acids. Looked up from germline, CDR1 is SGHTA and CDR2 is FQGNSA. J lost 0 bases, V lost 5 bases, and 7 bases had no gene match. The CDR3 protein is CASSTSGGNSYEQYF. Written as DNA, the CDR3 is TGTGCCAGCAGCACTTCCGGGGGGAACTCCTACGAGCAGTACTTC.

This clone was seen a single time. This chain uses TRBV7-9 with TRBJ1-3, with D tentatively TRBD1 (6 bases). The V end was cut by 2 bases, the J end by 0 bases, with 8 bases between. This CDR3 is 15 amino acids long. CDR1 is SEHNR and CDR2 is FQNEAQ in the germline V gene (reference sequence). Written as DNA, the CDR3 is TGTGCCAGCAGCTTAAGGGGGACCTCTGGAAACACCATATATTTT. Its protein is CASSLRGTSGNTIYF.

The chain uses TRBV7-8 and TRBJ2-7, with 8 nucleotides matching TRBD1. The germline CDR1 and CDR2 sequences are SGHVS and FQNEAQ. V shed 5 bases, J shed 4 bases, and the junction held 4 bases outside the gene matches. CDR3 length equals 13 residues. This CDR3 is CASSARDRYEQYF. CDR3 sequence (DNA): TGTGCCAGCAGCGCCCGGGACAGGTACGAGCAGTACTTC.

This chain uses TRBV6-1 with TRBJ2-7; tentative D call: TRBD2 (5 bases). Germline CDR1 and CDR2: MNHNS and SASEGT. The length of the CDR3 is 13 residues. The V and J ends lost 7 bases and 0 bases respectively, with 10 bases between them. CDR3 nucleotide sequence: TGTGCCAGCATCCCGGGGAGCTCCTACGAGCAGTACTTC. This encodes CASIPGSSYEQYF.

V usage is TRBV4-1 and J usage is TRBJ2-1, with TRBD1 matching over 9 bases. Per germline, CDR1 MGHRA and CDR2 YSYEKL. The length of the CDR3 is 15 residues. J was trimmed by 8 bases and V by 0 bases; bases with no gene match: 5. CDR3 protein: CASSQERTGAHEQFF. In DNA form, the CDR3 reads TGCGCCAGCAGCCAAGAAAGGACAGGGGCTCATGAGCAGTTCTTC.

The chain uses TRBV2 and TRBJ2-3; 9 bases map to TRBD1. The germline gives CDR1 SNHLY, CDR2 FYNNEI. The CDR3 has 16 amino acids. V was pared by 7 bases and J by 2 bases, with 10 bases of the junction left unmatched. The CDR3 nucleotides are TGTGCCAGCAACAGACAGGGGGAACCTTACACAGATACGCAGTATTTT. As protein: CASNRQGEPYTDTQYF.